This passage covers 18 T cell receptor beta chains from one sample sequenced in a study of T cell clones after liver transplantation. Some clones are missing from TCRdb's copy, which holds only in-frame ones; the method was immunoSEQ multiplex PCR. The sample contains some 61,000 clones, around 70% of which appear only once. Material: CD4+ T cells from blood, obtained at the 22-month timepoint. The receptors originated from a human patient who received a liver transplant. The graft donor may account for some of the T cells.

The rearrangement uses TRBV18 and TRBJ2-3; perhaps TRBD2 as D (6 bases). This CDR3 comprises 15 residues. Deletions cut 0 bases from V and 0 bases from J, with 7 bases between. CDR1 is KGHSH and CDR2 is LQKENI in the germline V gene. This CDR3 is CASSPPGLSTDTQYF. Written as DNA, the CDR3 is TGTGCCAGCTCACCACCGGGACTTAGCACAGATACGCAGTATTTT.

This chain uses TRBV7-9 with TRBJ2-6, with D tentatively TRBD1 (6 bases). V lost 5 bases and J lost 0, with 8 bases in between. Germline CDR1 SEHNR, CDR2 FQNEAQ (reference sequence). The CDR3 consists of 15 residues. The CDR3 region is CASSRDNSGANVLTF. The CDR3 nucleotides read TGTGCCAGCAGCCGGGACAACTCTGGGGCCAACGTCCTGACTTTC.

This rearrangement joins TRBV4-2 to TRBJ2-7; 7 nucleotides agree with TRBD1. The germline V gene has CDR1 LGHNA and CDR2 YNFKEQ. V lost 1 base and J lost 0; bases outside the gene matches: 6. CDR3 length: 16 amino acids. CDR3 bases: TGTGCCAGCAGCCAAGTTGGACAGGCCTCCTCCTACGAGCAGTACTTC. This sequence encodes CASSQVGQASSYEQYF.

The chain has TRBV5-1 and TRBJ1-1; 7 nucleotides align to TRBD1. The CDR3 length is 14 residues. The V and J ends lost 4 bases and 2 bases, in that order; junction bases with no gene match: 5. Germline loops: CDR1 SGHRS, CDR2 YFSETQ. The DNA for the CDR3 is TGCGCCAGCAGCGTAAGGACAGGTAACACTGAAGCTTTCTTT. This encodes CASSVRTGNTEAFF.

The rearrangement uses TRBV28 and TRBJ2-6; tentative D call: TRBD1 (6 bases). Germline values: CDR1 MDHEN, CDR2 SYDVKM. Between the trimmed V and J ends, which lost 4 bases and 5 bases, there was a span of 12 bases. The CDR3 consists of 15 residues. DNA of the CDR3: TGTGCCAGCAGTTCAGGGGAACTAAGGGCCAACGTCCTGACTTTC. This codes for CASSSGELRANVLTF.

The genes are TRBV12-5 and TRBJ1-6; D gene unclear. Trimming pared 5 bases from V and 0 bases from J, leaving 20 bases between. This CDR3 has 19 amino acids. Per germline, CDR1 LGHNT and CDR2 FRNRAP. The CDR3 protein is CASGPSAAVRSSYNSPLHF. The CDR3 nucleotides read TGTGCTAGTGGTCCCTCGGCGGCAGTAAGGAGCTCCTATAATTCACCCCTCCACTTT.

V usage is TRBV23-1 and J usage is TRBJ2-6, with D perhaps assigned TRBD1 or TRBD2 (5 bases each). TRBV23-1 is recorded as an ORF, its role being uncertain. The CDR3 is 21 residues long. V gave up 3 bases and J gave up 3 bases, with 27 bases separating them. For the CDR3, the DNA is TGCGCCAGCAGTCATATAGCGCCAGCCGCACCAGGGCAAGGTGGGGCCAACGTCCTGACTTTC. It is translated as CASSHIAPAAPGQGGANVLTF.

This clone occurred a few times. V gene TRBV7-9 combines with J gene TRBJ2-7; D not certain. Germline-derived CDR1 and CDR2 are SEHNR and FQNEAQ (reference sequence). The CDR3 length is 13 residues. V was clipped by 5 bases and J by 8 bases, with 16 bases between them. CDR3 amino acids: CASSLSPEDQQYF. DNA for the CDR3: TGTGCCAGCAGCCTAAGCCCCGAGGACCAGCAGTACTTC.

The chain uses TRBV21-1 and TRBJ1-2. TRBV21-1 is a pseudogene segment. The CDR3 runs 14 residues. DNA for the CDR3: TGTGCCAGCAGCATCCGGGGCATTTGCTATGGCTACACCTTC. It specifies CASSIRGICYGYTF.

The genes are TRBV19 and TRBJ2-7, with 10 positions matching TRBD1. The CDR3 spans 14 residues. In germline, CDR1 is LNHDA, CDR2 SQIVND (reference sequence). Unmatched junction bases numbered 5, after V lost 3 bases and J lost 6 bases. CDR3 coding DNA: TGTGCCAGTAGTATGAGGGACAGGGGAACCGAGCAGTACTTC. Protein product: CASSMRDRGTEQYF.

The chain carries TRBV6-1 and TRBJ1-5, with 9 nucleotides matching TRBD1. V shed 6 bases and J 7 bases; nucleotides not matched to a gene: 10. The CDR3 covers 15 residues. Germline V gene lookup returns CDR1 MNHNS and CDR2 SASEGT. The DNA for the CDR3 is TGTGCCAGCAGGGGGGGACAGGGAGACGTGCAGCCCCAGCATTTT. This sequence encodes CASRGGQGDVQPQHF.

The V and J genes are TRBV11-2 and TRBJ2-3; 7 bases are shared with TRBD1. J was trimmed by 0 bases and V by 5 bases; bases with no gene match: 11. Germline CDR1 reads SGHAT; CDR2 reads FQNNGV. The CDR3 length is 17 residues. In nucleotides, the CDR3 is TGTGCCAGCAGCCCCTGGGACAGTGAAACTAGCACAGATACGCAGTATTTT. Translated, it gives CASSPWDSETSTDTQYF.

This clone appeared many times. This chain uses TRBV4-1 with TRBJ2-3, with 7 bases that match TRBD1. Germline loops: CDR1 MGHRA, CDR2 YSYEKL. Trimming at V came to 3 bases and at J to 4 bases, leaving 19 bases not matched to a gene. The CDR3 totals 19 residues. CDR3 region: CASSHPGTARSGVADTQYF. The CDR3 bases are TGCGCCAGCAGCCACCCAGGGACAGCCAGATCCGGGGTCGCAGATACGCAGTATTTT.

The chain is built from TRBV18 and TRBJ1-1; TRBD1 matches 7 bases. V dropped 4 bases and J dropped 4; count of bases not matched to a gene: 9. CDR1 is KGHSH, CDR2 LQKENI, per germline. This CDR3 has 15 residues. The DNA for the CDR3 is TGTGCCAGCTCACTACTGCAGGGGGGGTCCACTGAAGCTTTCTTT. Its translation is CASSLLQGGSTEAFF.

This chain uses TRBV14 with TRBJ1-3, with D hard to call. Germline-derived CDR1 and CDR2 are SGHDN and FVKESK. The CDR3 sequence is 15 residues long. Trimming took off 4 bases at V and 0 bases at J, with 10 bases between the two ends. The CDR3, as DNA: TGTGCCAGCAGCCCCCGGGCTCTCTCTGGAAACACCATATATTTT. This encodes CASSPRALSGNTIYF.

The chain links TRBV4-2 to TRBJ1-2; TRBD1 matches 8 bases. With 0 bases clipped from V and 6 bases from J, the junction kept 6 bases outside the gene matches. The germline CDR1 and CDR2 sequences are LGHNA and YNFKEQ. The CDR3 is 15 residues long. The CDR3 is CASSQDPGGWDGYTF. CDR3 in DNA: TGTGCCAGCAGCCAAGACCCAGGGGGCTGGGATGGCTACACCTTC.

This chain joins TRBV27 and TRBJ2-5; either TRBD1 or TRBD2 may fit D (5 bases each). V was clipped by 2 bases and J by 5 bases, with 9 bases between them. Germline CDR1 is MNHEY and CDR2 is SMNVEV (reference sequence). The CDR3 spans 13 residues. CDR3 in DNA: TGTGCCAGCAGTTTACAGGGACGGGAGACCCAGTACTTC. Its protein product is CASSLQGRETQYF.

In this sample, this clone turned up a few times. The rearrangement links TRBV30 to TRBJ1-1; no definite D call. Germline V gives CDR1 GTSNPN, CDR2 SVGIG (reference sequence). Trimming removed 4 bases at V and 5 bases at J, with 14 bases between. The CDR3 runs 13 residues. In DNA, the CDR3 is TGTGCCTGGACGAGAAGCAGCGGGACTGAAGCTTTCTTT. This gives the protein CAWTRSSGTEAFF.